What follows is one T cell receptor beta chain and its context. The CDR3 contains 12 residues. Between the trimmed V and J ends, which lost 5 bases and 8 bases, there was a span of 12 bases. Germline lookup yields CDR1 SQVTM and CDR2 ANQGSEA. This sample was taken from a study of T cell responses to AZD1222 COVID-19 vaccine. Study-wide context: Analyses pooled second doses at about 4 or about 12 weeks.

TCRdb's copy holds only in-frame clones and misses some; the assay was immunoSEQ multiplex PCR. The data contain around 190,000 clones, over 80% of them singletons. The V call is TRBV29-1, the J call TRBJ2-2; D is undetermined. The sample in question was peripheral blood, obtained on day 0 of AZD1222 vaccination. The origin of this receptor is an adult in good health. The CDR3 region has the DNA TGCAGCGTTCGCCCTCGTGTTGGGGAGCTGTTTTTT. It codes for CSVRPRVGELFF.